The TCR beta chain under discussion was sequenced for a study of blood T cell repertoires in COVID-19. Study as a whole: Specimens from acute and convalescent COVID-19 originated in the United States, Italy and Spain.

The V gene lost 5 bases and the J gene lost 3 bases, with 26 bases spanning the gap. CDR3 length: 18 amino acids. CDR1 SGHVS and CDR2 FQNEAQ come from the germline V gene. Authors' data handling: Estimates of nucleated cell counts were drawn from the amplification of reference gene primers. Profiling relied on immunoSEQ multiplex PCR, and the TCRdb table lists in-frame clones only, not all of them. The DNA was the basis for D and trimming; V, J and clone size are from that table. The sample consists of fewer than 140,000 clones, around 78% of them appearing once. This clone was counted many times. The sequence came from an elderly man with COVID-19, enrolled during active disease. V gene TRBV7-8 combines with J gene TRBJ2-7, with D perhaps matching TRBD1 (5 bases). Specimen: peripheral blood. Here the CDR3 reads CASSARSWSADNYYEQYF. CDR3 nucleotide sequence: TGTGCCAGCAGCGCTCGGTCCTGGTCGGCGGACAATTACTACGAGCAGTACTTC.